One and the same sample provided the 28 T cell receptor beta chains below, sequenced in a study of blood T cell repertoires in COVID-19 (dated by TCRdb to 2018 to 2021). Library construction relied on the immunoSEQ multiplex PCR assay. Sourced from immuneACCESS, this table was stored by TCRdb with only in-frame sequences that have V and J called. A share of the clones is absent; for the studies checked, an unresolved V gene accounts for under half, and the remainder has no known explanation. Across this sample there are approximately 87,000 clones, with approximately 80% seen only once. Roughly 16% of the sample is held by the ten biggest clonotypes. The sequenced material came from peripheral blood. These receptors all stem from a woman aged 80 or over with acute or convalescent COVID-19.

Here the CDR3 reads CASSRGTSGVLGGQETQYF. CDR3 in DNA: TGTGCCAGCAGCCGCGGGACTAGCGGGGTCTTAGGGGGGCAAGAGACCCAGTACTTC. This rearrangement joins TRBV3-1 (or the pseudogene TRBV3-2) to TRBJ2-5, with 13 nucleotides matching TRBD2. V was pared by 4 bases and J by 2 bases, with 13 bases of the junction left unmatched. The length of the CDR3 is 19 residues. Per the germline V gene, CDR1 is LGHDT and CDR2 is YNNKEL (reference sequence).

The genes are TRBV7-6 and TRBJ2-7, with 13 bases aligning to TRBD2. After removal of 5 bases from V and 4 bases from J, the junction contained 8 bases not matched to a gene. The CDR3 has 16 amino acids. CDR1 SGHVS and CDR2 FNYEAQ come from the germline V gene. CDR3 bases: TGTGCCAGCAGCCGTGCGACTAGCGGGGGGATTTACGAGCAGTACTTC. Its translation: CASSRATSGGIYEQYF.

This clone was seen a few times. The J gene is TRBJ1-5, the V gene TRBV12-3 or TRBV12-4; 7 bases line up with TRBD1. The J segment lost 7 bases and the V segment lost 5 bases, leaving 5 bases of the junction unmatched. The CDR3 runs 13 residues. CDR3 region: CASSGGGWQPQHF. The CDR3 region has the DNA TGTGCCAGCAGTGGAGGGGGCTGGCAGCCCCAGCATTTT.

The chain is built from TRBV18 and TRBJ2-3, with TRBD2 identical over 9 bases. The CDR3 has 17 amino acids. The V gene end was trimmed by 2 bases and the J gene end by 4 bases; junction bases not matched to a gene: 10. CDR1 is KGHSH, CDR2 LQKENI, per germline. CDR3 amino acids: CASSPSRLAAAADTQYF. In DNA form, the CDR3 reads TGTGCCAGCTCACCAAGTCGACTAGCGGCTGCCGCAGATACGCAGTATTTT. Complete variable domain (other parts from reference TRBV18 and TRBJ2-3): NAGVMQNPRHLVRRRGQEARLRCSPMKGHSHVYWYRQLPEEGLKFMVYLQKENIIDESGMPKERFSAEFPKEGPSILRIQQVVRGDSAAYFCASSPSRLAAAADTQYFGPGTRLTVL.

V and J are TRBV5-5 and TRBJ1-2, with 9 nucleotides matching TRBD1. The CDR3 is 14 amino acids. V gave up 0 bases and J gave up 4 bases; unmatched junction bases: 1. Germline lookup yields CDR1 SGHKS and CDR2 YYEKEE (reference sequence). CDR3 bases: TGTGCCAGCAGCTTGGGGACAGGGGCCTATGGCTACACCTTC. Translating it yields CASSLGTGAYGYTF. Full variable domain (missing parts from reference TRBV5-5 and TRBJ1-2): DAGVTQSPTHLIKTRGQQVTLRCSPISGHKSVSWYQQVLGQGPQFIFQYYEKEERGRGNFPDRFSARQFPNYSSELNVNALLLGDSALYLCASSLGTGAYGYTFGSGTRLTVV.

CDR3 region: CASRPETAITEAFF. The CDR3 DNA is TGTGCCAGCAGACCTGAGACAGCCATCACTGAAGCTTTCTTT. The rearrangement uses TRBV6-6 and TRBJ1-1; D might be TRBD1 (5 bases). From germline, CDR1 is MNHNY and CDR2 SVGAGI (reference sequence). The CDR3 is made up of 14 amino acids. Trimming took off 6 bases at V and 4 bases at J, with 15 bases between the two ends.

This clone was found once. The chain uses TRBV2 and TRBJ2-4, with 10 bases fitting TRBD1. Germline lookup yields CDR1 SNHLY and CDR2 FYNNEI. J was trimmed by 9 bases and V by 2 bases; bases with no gene match: 10. The CDR3 sequence is 16 residues long. The CDR3 DNA is TGTGCCAGCAGTGAAACCGGGACAGGGGTATCCGGCATTCAGTACTTC. Amino acid sequence: CASSETGTGVSGIQYF.

The CDR3 is CASSPPGQGYTEAFF. Here the CDR3 DNA reads TGTGCCAGCTCACCACCGGGACAGGGTTACACTGAAGCTTTCTTT. The gene calls are TRBV18 and TRBJ1-1, with 9 bases that match TRBD1. Germline lookup yields CDR1 KGHSH and CDR2 LQKENI. The CDR3 loop spans 15 amino acids. V shed 0 bases and J 3 bases; nucleotides not matched to a gene: 2.

The V call is TRBV5-6, the J call TRBJ1-2, with 7 nucleotides matching TRBD1. Germline assignment: CDR1 SGHDT and CDR2 YYEEEE. V lost 0 bases and J lost 5; bases outside the gene matches: 4. This CDR3 is built from 14 residues. The CDR3 coding sequence is TGTGCCAGCAGCTTGGTCGGACAGGTATATGGCTACACCTTC. Translated: CASSLVGQVYGYTF.

This chain uses TRBV2 with TRBJ2-2; 9 bases align to TRBD2. CDR1 is SNHLY, CDR2 FYNNEI, per germline. The CDR3 runs to 15 residues. V was clipped by 7 bases and J by 2 bases; unmatched bases: 5. DNA of the CDR3: TGTGCCAGCAACGAGCGGGGGGTTAACACCGGGGAGCTGTTTTTT. Translated: CASNERGVNTGELFF.

The chain is built from TRBV11-3 and TRBJ2-7; D is possibly TRBD1 (6 bases). Looked up from germline, CDR1 is SGHNT and CDR2 is YENEEA. The germline V and J ends were trimmed by 5 bases and 2 bases, with 16 bases remaining between them. This CDR3 comprises 15 residues. CDR3 DNA sequence: TGTGCCAGCAGCCCTTCGGACAGCTACACCTACGAGCAGTACTTC. Translation gives CASSPSDSYTYEQYF.

J is TRBJ1-3 and V is TRBV12-3 or TRBV12-4; D ambiguous. This CDR3 has 12 residues. The ends were cut back, 7 bases at V and 3 bases at J, with 7 bases in the middle. The CDR3 region has the DNA TGTGCCAGCAAGGAGAGTGGAAACACCATATATTTT. Its translation: CASKESGNTIYF.

V is TRBV5-6 and J is TRBJ2-7, with 10 bases aligning to TRBD1. Germline assignment: CDR1 SGHDT and CDR2 YYEEEE. The CDR3 is made up of 13 amino acids. V shed 4 bases and J 4 bases; nucleotides not matched to a gene: 2. CDR3 DNA: TGTGCCAGCAGCCTGGACAGGGGGTACGAGCAGTACTTC. Translation gives CASSLDRGYEQYF.

The chain joins TRBV7-2 to TRBJ2-3; 8 bases align to TRBD2. The CDR3 runs 16 residues. V dropped 0 bases and J dropped 0; count of bases not matched to a gene: 2. Germline values: CDR1 SGHTA, CDR2 FQGNSA. DNA of the CDR3: TGTGCCAGCAGCTTAGCAGCGGGGGCCAGCACAGATACGCAGTATTTT. Residues: CASSLAAGASTDTQYF.

This clone was detected a few times. The chain employs TRBV11-2 and TRBJ2-7; tentative D call: TRBD2 (5 bases). The CDR3 has 16 residues. From germline, CDR1 is SGHAT and CDR2 FQNNGV. Trimming took 2 bases from V and 6 from J, leaving 20 bases between them. CDR3: CASSLSPRSEGFEQYF. Here the CDR3 DNA reads TGTGCCAGCAGCTTATCACCCCGGTCTGAGGGTTTCGAGCAGTACTTC.

This chain uses TRBV7-2 with TRBJ1-2, with 12 nucleotides matching TRBD1. Germline CDR1 and CDR2: SGHTA and FQGNSA. The CDR3 contains 18 residues. The V segment lost 5 bases and the J segment 4 bases; nucleotides outside the gene matches: 14. The CDR3 sequence is CASSPGGQGAGNGYGYTF. The CDR3 nucleotides read TGTGCCAGCAGCCCCGGGGGACAGGGGGCCGGGAACGGCTATGGCTACACCTTC.

The CDR3 sequence is CAWSAGTKEKLFF. Here the CDR3 DNA reads TGTGCCTGGAGTGCCGGGACAAAAGAAAAACTGTTTTTT. The rearrangement links TRBV30 to TRBJ1-4; D perhaps matches TRBD1 (6 bases). Germline V gene data show CDR1 as GTSNPN and CDR2 as SVGIG (reference sequence). CDR3 length: 13 amino acids. Trimming shortened V by 1 base and J by 8 bases, and 11 bases separated the two germline ends.

The chain employs TRBV7-3 and TRBJ2-6; weak D call: TRBD2 (7 bases). V lost 5 bases and J lost 2, with 13 bases in between. Germline CDR1 SGHTA, CDR2 FQGTGA. The CDR3 consists of 16 residues. The CDR3 is CASSQGGGTGANVLTF. In nucleotides, the CDR3 is TGTGCCAGCAGCCAGGGAGGGGGAACTGGGGCCAACGTCCTGACTTTC.

The count of this clone is one. This rearrangement joins TRBV27 to TRBJ1-1; D remains ambiguous. V was shortened by 5 bases and J by 8 bases, with 15 bases between the two germline ends. Germline CDR1 reads MNHEY; CDR2 reads SMNVEV (reference sequence). CDR3 length: 13 residues. CDR3 sequence: CASSSTGSFEAFF. The CDR3 bases are TGTGCCAGCAGTAGCACCGGGAGTTTCGAAGCTTTCTTT.

This chain links TRBV11-2 with TRBJ1-1; 8 positions agree with TRBD1. The CDR3 runs to 14 residues. The J segment lost 3 bases and the V segment lost 3 bases, leaving 3 bases of the junction unmatched. Looked up from germline, CDR1 is SGHAT and CDR2 is FQNNGV. CDR3 in DNA: TGTGCCAGCAGCTTCCAGGGGGCTTACACTGAAGCTTTCTTT. Translation gives CASSFQGAYTEAFF.

This rearrangement joins TRBV3-1 (or the pseudogene TRBV3-2) to TRBJ1-3; possible D gene TRBD1, 6 bases. Per germline, CDR1 LGHDT and CDR2 YNNKEL (reference sequence). V shed 0 bases and J shed 3 bases, with 12 bases lying between them. The CDR3 has 16 residues. For the CDR3, the DNA is TGTGCCAGCAGCCAAGAAGACAGGTATCGTGGAAACACCATATATTTT. Its translation is CASSQEDRYRGNTIYF.

The J gene is TRBJ1-2, the V gene TRBV5-5, with D perhaps TRBD1 (5 bases). Germline V CDR1 and CDR2: SGHKS, YYEKEE (reference sequence). V lost 3 bases to trimming and J lost 0 bases, with 15 bases between them. This CDR3 contains 16 residues. The CDR3 sequence is CASSSRQTTANYGYTF. The CDR3 nucleotides are TGTGCCAGCAGCTCCCGACAGACCACAGCTAACTATGGCTACACCTTC. The full variable domain, its missing parts supplied by reference TRBV5-5 and TRBJ1-2, is DAGVTQSPTHLIKTRGQQVTLRCSPISGHKSVSWYQQVLGQGPQFIFQYYEKEERGRGNFPDRFSARQFPNYSSELNVNALLLGDSALYLCASSSRQTTANYGYTFGSGTRLTVV.

The sample holds one count of this clone. This chain connects TRBV7-9 to TRBJ1-3, with TRBD1 as a possible D gene (6 bases). The ends were cut back, 5 bases at V and 3 bases at J, with 14 bases in the middle. This CDR3 comprises 15 residues. Germline assignment: CDR1 SEHNR and CDR2 FQNEAQ (reference sequence). CDR3 bases: TGTGCCAGCAGCGCAGGGGCAGGGGATGGAAACACCATATATTTT. It translates to CASSAGAGDGNTIYF.

J is TRBJ1-4 and V is TRBV19, with a possible D match to TRBD1 (6 bases). The CDR3 extends over 17 amino acids. V lost 5 bases to trimming and J lost 4 bases, with 20 bases between them. Germline V gene data show CDR1 as LNHDA and CDR2 as SQIVND (reference sequence). The CDR3 region has the DNA TGTGCCAGTAGTTTCCCCGGGACACCACCCGGTAATGAAAAACTGTTTTTT. It yields the protein CASSFPGTPPGNEKLFF.

The rearrangement joins TRBV30 to TRBJ1-1; possibly TRBD1 for D (6 bases). V lost 2 bases and J lost 4, with 14 bases in between. The CDR3 has 14 amino acids. Per germline, CDR1 GTSNPN and CDR2 SVGIG (reference sequence). CDR3 residues: CAWSKGGGGTEAFF. The CDR3 nucleotides are TGTGCCTGGAGTAAGGGGGGCGGGGGCACTGAAGCTTTCTTT.

CDR3 region: CASSPGQGIENYGYTF. For the CDR3, the DNA is TGTGCCAGCAGCCCCGGACAGGGGATCGAAAACTATGGCTACACCTTC. This chain joins TRBV5-5 and TRBJ1-2, with TRBD1 matching 9 bases. Losses at the gene ends were 4 bases for V and 2 bases for J; bases not matched to a gene: 9. CDR3 length equals 16 residues. The germline V gene encodes CDR1 SGHKS and CDR2 YYEKEE (reference sequence).

The chain employs TRBV5-1 and TRBJ2-3; 12 bases fit TRBD2. There are 16 residues in the CDR3. The germline CDR1 and CDR2 sequences are SGHRS and YFSETQ. The J segment lost 1 base and the V segment lost 0 bases, leaving 0 bases of the junction unmatched. The CDR3 DNA reads as TGCGCCAGCAGCTTGGGGACTAGCGGGGGCACAGATACGCAGTATTTT. It encodes CASSLGTSGGTDTQYF.

The CDR3 sequence is CASSLVGQGGRQPQHF. CDR3 in DNA: TGTGCCAGCAGCTTGGTGGGACAGGGAGGGCGCCAGCCCCAGCATTTT. V gene TRBV7-2 combines with J gene TRBJ1-5, with 9 bases identical to TRBD1. With 3 bases clipped from V and 7 bases from J, the junction kept 10 bases outside the gene matches. Germline lookup yields CDR1 SGHTA and CDR2 FQGNSA. This CDR3 is 16 amino acids long.